The 10 T cell receptor beta chains below come from one sample, sequenced in a study of shared clonotypes between healthy human individuals. Naive CD8 isolation took CD45RO-negative cells positively selected for CCR7 and excluded terminally differentiated effector memory CD45RA+ cells. Profiled with immunoSEQ multiplex PCR; TCRdb holds only in-frame clones, not every one. This table holds about 600,000 clones, about 95% found once. Material: naive CD8+ T cells sorted from blood. The receptors stem from a woman in her thirties in good health.

CDR3 in amino acids: CASSEPSSGLFYEQYF. CDR3 nucleotides: TGTGCCAGCAGTGAACCGAGTAGCGGGTTGTTTTACGAGCAGTACTTC. The chain carries TRBV6-1 and TRBJ2-7; 7 positions match TRBD2. CDR3 length: 16 amino acids. CDR1 is MNHNS, CDR2 SASEGT, per germline. V shed 2 bases, J shed 4 bases, and the junction held 11 bases outside the gene matches.

For this clone: The DNA is omitted, as the CDR3 cannot be located on it reliably, and the CDR3 follows TCRdb's listing. The chain combines TRBV2 with TRBJ2-5. Germline V gene data show CDR1 as SNHLY and CDR2 as FYNNEI. The CDR3 spans 13 amino acids, including both terminal residues. CDR3: CASILVLDETQYF.

V gene TRBV28 combines with J gene TRBJ2-3; D may be TRBD1 (5 bases). Trimming took off 3 bases at V and 5 bases at J, with 12 bases between the two ends. The CDR3 is 14 residues long. Germline V lookup: CDR1 MDHEN, CDR2 SYDVKM. The CDR3 protein is CASSFIGAGDTQYF. The CDR3 region has the DNA TGTGCCAGCAGTTTCATAGGGGCCGGAGATACGCAGTATTTT. The entire variable domain, with the rest obtained from reference TRBV28 and TRBJ2-3, is as follows: DVKVTQSSRYLVKRTGEKVFLECVQDMDHENMFWYRQDPGLGLRLIYFSYDVKMKEKGDIPEGYSVSREKKERFSLILESASTNQTSMYLCASSFIGAGDTQYFGPGTRLTVL.

The chain combines TRBV5-8 with TRBJ2-7; no clear D gene. There are 14 residues in the CDR3. Germline lookup yields CDR1 SGHTS and CDR2 YDEGEE. The germline V and J ends were trimmed by 0 bases and 2 bases, with 9 bases remaining between them. CDR3 bases: TGTGCCAGCAGCTTGGCAGGATTTACCTACGAGCAGTACTTC. This translates into CASSLAGFTYEQYF.

CDR3 DNA sequence: TGTGCCAGCAGTGGCTTTACTAGCGGGAGGGCCTACAATGAGCAGTTCTTC. Translated, it gives CASSGFTSGRAYNEQFF. The chain recombines TRBV2 with TRBJ2-1; 13 positions match TRBD2. Germline V lookup: CDR1 SNHLY, CDR2 FYNNEI. V lost 4 bases and J lost 2; bases outside the gene matches: 5. The CDR3 extends over 17 amino acids. The full variable domain, its missing parts supplied by reference TRBV2 and TRBJ2-1, is EPEVTQTPSHQVTQMGQEVILRCVPISNHLYFYWYRQILGQKVEFLVSFYNNEISEKSEIFDDQFSVERPDGSNFTLKIRSTKLEDSAMYFCASSGFTSGRAYNEQFFGPGTRLTVL.

The V call is TRBV27, the J call TRBJ1-5; no clear D. The germline gives CDR1 MNHEY, CDR2 SMNVEV (reference sequence). V lost 6 bases, J lost 0 bases, and 3 bases lay in between. CDR3 size: 12 residues. CDR3 sequence: CASRASNQPQHF. CDR3 bases: TGTGCCAGCAGGGCTAGCAATCAGCCCCAGCATTTT.

The chain has TRBV25-1 and TRBJ2-1; 8 bases line up with TRBD2. Germline CDR1 MGHDK, CDR2 SYGVNS. This CDR3 contains 13 residues. Trimming at V came to 4 bases and at J to 9 bases, leaving 5 bases not matched to a gene. CDR3 protein: CASSAGLVAEQFF. CDR3 DNA: TGTGCCAGCAGTGCGGGACTAGTGGCTGAGCAGTTCTTC.

V usage is TRBV2 and J usage is TRBJ1-2; no clear D gene. Germline CDR1 and CDR2: SNHLY and FYNNEI. V was trimmed by 8 bases and J by 0 bases, leaving 13 bases between them. This CDR3 region has 14 residues. The CDR3, as DNA: TGTGCCAGCCCGGCTGGGGAAGCTAACTATGGCTACACCTTC. Its protein product is CASPAGEANYGYTF.

This clone was observed a single time. The chain uses TRBV13 and TRBJ2-7, with TRBD2 identical over 11 bases. The CDR3 consists of 18 residues. CDR1 is PRHDT, CDR2 FYEKMQ, per germline (reference sequence). Trimming took 0 bases from V and 0 from J; bases not matched to a gene: 7. This chain's CDR3 is CASSLGLAGVSDSYEQYF. The CDR3 nucleotides are TGTGCCAGCAGCTTAGGACTAGCGGGAGTTTCCGACTCCTACGAGCAGTACTTC.

The chain uses TRBV5-4 and TRBJ1-2, with TRBD1 as a possible D gene (5 bases). Trimming took off 4 bases at V and 7 bases at J, with 8 bases between the two ends. CDR1 and CDR2 from the germline V gene are SGHNT and YYREEE (reference sequence). The CDR3 extends over 11 amino acids. CDR3 nucleotide sequence: TGTGCCAGCAGCCGGGGACGTGGCTACACCTTC. Its translation: CASSRGRGYTF.